The T cell receptor (beta chain) under discussion was sequenced for a study of shared clonotypes between healthy human individuals. Assay used: immunoSEQ multiplex PCR; TCRdb lists only in-frame clones, some missing. Seen here are 470,000 or so clones, around 73% observed once, and the top ten hold 12%. The CDR3 totals 14 residues. Germline V lookup: CDR1 SGHTA, CDR2 FQGTGA. The V end was cut by 5 bases, the J end by 0 bases, with 9 bases between. On this clone itself: Distinct nucleotide sequences in the sample also encode this CDR3.

The sequence derives from a woman aged 40 to 49 in good health. Some clones in this sample may be carry-over from other donors' samples. V is TRBV7-3 and J is TRBJ2-3, with no clear D. The specimen was PBMCs. CDR3 sequence (DNA): TGTGCCAGCAGCCTGACGGACAGCACAGATACGCAGTATTTT. Translated, it gives CASSLTDSTDTQYF. Based on the CDR3 plus reference TRBV7-3 and TRBJ2-3, the full variable domain is GAGVSQTPSNKVTEKGKYVELRCDPISGHTALYWYRQSLGQGPEFLIYFQGTGAADDSGLPNDRFFAVRPEGSVSTLKIQRTERGDSAVYLCASSLTDSTDTQYFGPGTRLTVL.